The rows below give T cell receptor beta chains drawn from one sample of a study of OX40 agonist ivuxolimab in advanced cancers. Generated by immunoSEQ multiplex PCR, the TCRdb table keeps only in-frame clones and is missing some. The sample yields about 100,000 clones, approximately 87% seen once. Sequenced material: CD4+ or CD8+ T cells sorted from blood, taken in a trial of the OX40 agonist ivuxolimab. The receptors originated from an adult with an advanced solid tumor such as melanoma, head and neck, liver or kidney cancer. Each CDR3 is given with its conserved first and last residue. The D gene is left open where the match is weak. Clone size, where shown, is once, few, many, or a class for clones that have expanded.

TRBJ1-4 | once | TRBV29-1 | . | TGCAGCGCCGAAGGGCAGGGTAATGAAAAACTGTTTTTT | CSAEGQGNEKLFF
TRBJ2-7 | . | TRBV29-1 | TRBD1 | TGCAGCGTTGACCGGGACAGGGCCTACGAGCAGTACTTC | CSVDRDRAYEQYF
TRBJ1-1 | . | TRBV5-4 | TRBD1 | TGTGCCAGCAGCAGAGACCCGGGACAGGCTAACACTGAAGCTTTCTTT | CASSRDPGQANTEAFF
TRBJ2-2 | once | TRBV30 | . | TGTGCCTGGGGACGGGCGGGGGCAGGGGAGCTGTTTTTT | CAWGRAGAGELFF
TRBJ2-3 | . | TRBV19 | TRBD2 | TGTGCCAGTACCTTGGCGGGAGAGAGCACAGATACGCAGTATTTT | CASTLAGESTDTQYF
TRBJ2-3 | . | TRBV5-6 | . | TGTGCCAGCCGTTCTTGGGGGTTGAGCACAGATACGCAGTATTTT | CASRSWGLSTDTQYF
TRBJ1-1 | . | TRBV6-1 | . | TGTGCCAGCAGTGTGAAGGGAGGGGAGAACACTGAAGCTTTCTTT | CASSVKGGENTEAFF
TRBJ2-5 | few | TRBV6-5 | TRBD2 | TGTGCCAGCAGTCAGCGACTAGCGAGCCCTGGGACCCAGTACTTC | CASSQRLASPGTQYF
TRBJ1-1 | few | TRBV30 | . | TGTGCCTGGAGTGTAGGGTATACTGGGGCTTTCTTT | CAWSVGYTGAFF
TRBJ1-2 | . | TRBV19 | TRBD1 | TGTGCCAGTACCCAGACGACAGGGGTTGACTATGGCTACACCTTC | CASTQTTGVDYGYTF
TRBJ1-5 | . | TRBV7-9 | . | TGTGTGTCCCGTTTAAAATACAATCAGCCCCAGCATTTT | CVSRLKYNQPQHF
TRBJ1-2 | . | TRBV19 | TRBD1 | TGTGCCAGTAGTGTACAGGGGGACTATGGCTACACCTTC | CASSVQGDYGYTF
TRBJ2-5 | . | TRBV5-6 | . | TGTGCCAGCAGCTTCCCAGGGGCCGCACAAGAGACCCAGTACTTC | CASSFPGAAQETQYF
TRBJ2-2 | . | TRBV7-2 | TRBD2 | TGTGCCAGCAGCTTAGTCCCGGGCGGGAGGGTTGGCGGGGAGCTGTTTTTT | CASSLVPGGRVGGELFF
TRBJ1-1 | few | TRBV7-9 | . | TGTGCCAGCAGCTTAGCTCGAGGGGTCGCTGAAGCTTTCTTT | CASSLARGVAEAFF
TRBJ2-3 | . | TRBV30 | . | TGTGCCTGGGATGGTGGGGGTCGCACAGATACGCAGTATTTT | CAWDGGGRTDTQYF
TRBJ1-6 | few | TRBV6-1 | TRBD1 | TGTGCCAGCGAGTCCAGGGGGAATAATTCACCCCTCCACTTT | CASESRGNNSPLHF
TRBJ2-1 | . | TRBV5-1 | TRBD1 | TGCGCCAGCAGCCCACGGGACAGGGGGGATGAGCAGTTCTTC | CASSPRDRGDEQFF
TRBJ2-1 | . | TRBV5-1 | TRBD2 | TGCGCCAGCAGCCCCCAGCGGGGGGGGAACAATGAGCAGTTCTTC | CASSPQRGGNNEQFF
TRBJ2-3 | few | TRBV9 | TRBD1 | TGTGCCAGCAGCGTTTCTGGGACAGGGTTTACGCAGTATTTT | CASSVSGTGFTQYF
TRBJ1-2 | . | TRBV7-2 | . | TGTGCCAGCAGATCCCCGACAGCTACAGAGGCTGGCTACACCTTC | CASRSPTATEAGYTF
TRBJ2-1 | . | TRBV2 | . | TGTGCCAGCAGCTTCTCCTACAATGAGCAGTTCTTC | CASSFSYNEQFF
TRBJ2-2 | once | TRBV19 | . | TGTGCCAGTAGTATAAGCCAGAACACCGGGGAGCTGTTTTTT | CASSISQNTGELFF
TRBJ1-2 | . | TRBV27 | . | TGTGCCAGCAGTTTCAGAAGAACGGGAGGCAATGGCTACACCTTC | CASSFRRTGGNGYTF
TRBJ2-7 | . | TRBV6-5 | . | TGTGCCAGCAGCCGACTGGGGGAGTCCTACGAGCAGTACTTC | CASSRLGESYEQYF
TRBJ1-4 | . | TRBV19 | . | TGTGCCAGTAGTAGAAGGGACGAGGGCACTAATGAAAAACTGTTTTTT | CASSRRDEGTNEKLFF
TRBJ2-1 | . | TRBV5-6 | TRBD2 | TGTGCCAGCAACAACCTTGGACTAGCGGGACAGGGTGAGCAGTTCTTC | CASNNLGLAGQGEQFF
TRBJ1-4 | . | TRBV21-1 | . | TGTGCCAGCAGCAAACAGAGCAGGGGAATGAGGCAAACAACTAATGAAAAACTGTTTTTT | CASSKQSRGMRQTTNEKLFF
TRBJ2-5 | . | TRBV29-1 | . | TGCAGCGTGGGGGGCAGGGAGGGCACACAAGAGACCCAGTACTTC | CSVGGREGTQETQYF
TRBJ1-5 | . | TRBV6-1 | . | TGTGCCAGACCCGCCAGCGGAAGCAATCAGCCCCAGCATTTT | CARPASGSNQPQHF
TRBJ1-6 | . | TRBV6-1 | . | TGTGCCAGCAGTGAAGGGGGGACGGCGGCTTCACCCCTCCACTTT | CASSEGGTAASPLHF
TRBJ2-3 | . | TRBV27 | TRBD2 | TGTGCCAGCAGTTCGCTAGCGGGAGGGTGGGATACGCAGTATTTT | CASSSLAGGWDTQYF
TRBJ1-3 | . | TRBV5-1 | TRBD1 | TGCGCCAGCAGCTTGCGCCCGACAGGGGACTCTGGAAACACCATATATTTT | CASSLRPTGDSGNTIYF
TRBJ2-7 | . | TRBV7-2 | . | TGTGCCAGCGCGGCTCAAAGCCCCTACGAGCAGTACTTC | CASAAQSPYEQYF
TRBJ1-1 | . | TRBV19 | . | TGTGCCAGTAGGCCAGGGGTTAACACTGAAGCTTTCTTT | CASRPGVNTEAFF
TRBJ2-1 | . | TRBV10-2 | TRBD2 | TGCGCCAGCAGCGAAGATGGGACTACCCTAGAGCAGTTCTTC | CASSEDGTTLEQFF
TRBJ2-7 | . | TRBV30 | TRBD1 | TGTGCCTGGAGTGTACGGAACAGGGGGCGCGAGCAGTACTTC | CAWSVRNRGREQYF
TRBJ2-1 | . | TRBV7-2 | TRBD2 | TGTGCCAGCAGCTTAGTGCTAGCGGGAGGGATCAATGAGCAGTTCTTC | CASSLVLAGGINEQFF
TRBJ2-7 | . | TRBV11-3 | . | TGTGCCAGCAGCTCCTTTCTAGGGGAGCAGTACTTC | CASSSFLGEQYF
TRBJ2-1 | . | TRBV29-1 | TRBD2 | TGCAGCGCCCGGGTCGGGGGGTCGGTCAATGAGCAGTTCTTC | CSARVGGSVNEQFF
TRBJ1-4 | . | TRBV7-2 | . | TGTGCCAGCAGCTTAGAGTTGAGTTCTAATGAAAAACTGTTTTTT | CASSLELSSNEKLFF
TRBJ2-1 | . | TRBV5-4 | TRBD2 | TGTGCCAGCAGCTTGGGAAGCGGGAGCTCCTACAATGAGCAGTTCTTC | CASSLGSGSSYNEQFF
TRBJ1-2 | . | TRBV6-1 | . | TGTGCCAGCAGAAAACCGGGACTCTACTATGGCTACACCTTC | CASRKPGLYYGYTF
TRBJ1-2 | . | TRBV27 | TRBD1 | TGTGCCAGCAGTTCCAGGGACAGGACATTCTATGGCTACACCTTC | CASSSRDRTFYGYTF
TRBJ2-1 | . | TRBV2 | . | TGTGCCAGCAGTGGGGTGGCTCAAGCAAGCCCATTCTTC | CASSGVAQASPFF